The next 6 T cell receptor beta chains were all read from a single sample in a study of control samples from healthy donors and cancer patients. Data came from immunoSEQ multiplex PCR; TCRdb stores just in-frame clones and leaves some out. This sample carries 150,000 or so clones, 93% of them seen once, and the ten largest clones take 4.5% to 6%. The sequencing input was blood. All receptors derive from a young man in good health.

This clone turned up a few times. This rearrangement joins TRBV7-9 to TRBJ1-6; D unresolved. With 2 bases removed from V and 6 bases from J, the gap between germline ends came to 8 bases. Per the germline V gene, CDR1 is SEHNR and CDR2 is FQNEAQ (reference sequence). The length of the CDR3 is 14 residues. The CDR3 here is CASSLSQVNSPLHF. The CDR3 DNA follows: TGTGCCAGCAGCTTAAGTCAAGTTAATTCACCCCTCCACTTT. The entire variable domain, with the rest obtained from reference TRBV7-9 and TRBJ1-6, is as follows: DTGVSQNPRHKITKRGQNVTFRCDPISEHNRLYWYRQTLGQGPEFLTYFQNEAQLEKSRLLSDRFSAERPKGSFSTLEIQRTEQGDSAMYLCASSLSQVNSPLHFGNGTRLTVT.

This clone was observed a single time. V and J are TRBV27 and TRBJ2-1; 9 nucleotides match TRBD2. V lost 5 bases and J lost 7; bases outside the gene matches: 9. This CDR3 contains 15 residues. The germline gives CDR1 MNHEY, CDR2 SMNVEV (reference sequence). The CDR3 bases are TGTGCCAGCAGTCTGAGCGGGAGGAGGATAAATGAGCAGTTCTTC. It codes for CASSLSGRRINEQFF.

The V call is TRBV5-8, the J call TRBJ1-1; D gene unclear. This CDR3 is 13 amino acids long. The germline CDR1 and CDR2 sequences are SGHTS and YDEGEE. The V and J ends lost 0 bases and 0 bases respectively, with 3 bases between them. CDR3 loop: CASSLDLNTEAFF. The DNA for the CDR3 is TGTGCCAGCAGCTTGGATCTGAACACTGAAGCTTTCTTT.

The chain has TRBV4-3 and TRBJ2-3; weak D call: TRBD2 (7 bases). This CDR3 region has 14 residues. Germline CDR1 is LGHNA and CDR2 is YSLEER. The V end was cut by 4 bases, the J end by 5 bases, with 13 bases between. The chain's CDR3 is CASSPTGGRDTQYF. CDR3 sequence (DNA): TGCGCCAGCAGCCCTACCGGGGGGCGAGATACGCAGTATTTT.

CDR3 sequence reads: CASSNRGQNYGYTF. The CDR3 nucleotides read TGTGCCAGCAGCAACAGGGGGCAGAACTATGGCTACACCTTC. The V call is TRBV6-5, the J call TRBJ1-2; 9 bases line up with TRBD1. The CDR3 consists of 14 residues. The trim removed 6 bases at V and 2 bases at J, leaving 4 bases unmatched. Looked up from germline, CDR1 is MNHEY and CDR2 is SVGAGI.

This chain uses TRBV28 with TRBJ1-5; TRBD1 might be the D (5 bases). The CDR3 loop spans 14 amino acids. Trimming took off 2 bases at V and 2 bases at J, with 7 bases between the two ends. CDR1 is MDHEN, CDR2 SYDVKM, per germline. The CDR3 DNA reads TGTGCCAGCAGTTTACAGGGCCGCAATCAGCCCCAGCATTTT. It encodes CASSLQGRNQPQHF.